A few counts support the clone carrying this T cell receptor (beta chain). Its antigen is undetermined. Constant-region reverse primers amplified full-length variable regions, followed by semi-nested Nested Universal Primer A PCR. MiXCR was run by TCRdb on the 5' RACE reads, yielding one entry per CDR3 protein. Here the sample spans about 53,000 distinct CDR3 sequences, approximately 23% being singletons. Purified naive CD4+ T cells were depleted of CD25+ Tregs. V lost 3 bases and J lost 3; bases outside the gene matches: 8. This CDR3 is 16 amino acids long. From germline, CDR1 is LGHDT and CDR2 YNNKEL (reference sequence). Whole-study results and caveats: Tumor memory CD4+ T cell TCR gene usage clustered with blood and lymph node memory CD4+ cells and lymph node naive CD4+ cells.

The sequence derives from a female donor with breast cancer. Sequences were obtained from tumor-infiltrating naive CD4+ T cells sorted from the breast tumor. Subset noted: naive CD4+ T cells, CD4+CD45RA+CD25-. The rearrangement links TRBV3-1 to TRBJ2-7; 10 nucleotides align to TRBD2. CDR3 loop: CASSHSSSGGSYEQYF. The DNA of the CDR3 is TGTGCCAGCAGCCACTCCTCTAGCGGGGGAAGCTACGAGCAGTACTTC.